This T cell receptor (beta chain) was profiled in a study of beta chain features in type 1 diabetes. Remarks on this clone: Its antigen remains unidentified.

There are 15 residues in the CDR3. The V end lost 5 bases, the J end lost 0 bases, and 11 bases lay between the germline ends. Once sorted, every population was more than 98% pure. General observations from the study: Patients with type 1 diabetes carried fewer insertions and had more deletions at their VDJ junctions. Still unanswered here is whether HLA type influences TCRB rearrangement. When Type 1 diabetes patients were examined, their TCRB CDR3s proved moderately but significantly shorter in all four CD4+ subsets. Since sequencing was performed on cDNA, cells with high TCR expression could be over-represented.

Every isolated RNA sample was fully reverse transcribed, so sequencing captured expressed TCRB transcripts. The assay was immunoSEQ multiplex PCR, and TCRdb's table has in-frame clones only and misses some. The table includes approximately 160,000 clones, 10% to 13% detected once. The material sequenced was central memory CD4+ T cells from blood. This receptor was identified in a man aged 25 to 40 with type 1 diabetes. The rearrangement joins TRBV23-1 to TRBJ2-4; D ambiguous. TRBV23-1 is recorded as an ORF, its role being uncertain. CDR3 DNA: TGCGCCAGCAGTACAGAGAAGCTAGCCAAAAACATTCAGTACTTC. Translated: CASSTEKLAKNIQYF.